The 15 T cell receptor beta chains given below trace back to one sample, sequenced in a study of T cells in Graves' hyperthyroidism and ophthalmopathy. Amplified regions were TCR beta CDR3 sequences from RNA transcripts. The HTBI primer set was used in a first-round RT-PCR of the TCR CDR3. Each CDR3 protein gets one entry after TCRdb re-called the multiplex PCR reads with MiXCR. The data contain about 530,000 distinct CDR3 sequences, 17% of them singletons. The sample was blood. The source is a woman under 30 with Graves' ophthalmopathy.

The gene calls are TRBV6-5 and TRBJ1-2; maybe TRBD1 (6 bases). V was shortened by 2 bases and J by 7 bases, with 17 bases between the two germline ends. Per the germline V gene, CDR1 is MNHEY and CDR2 is SVGAGI. The CDR3 loop spans 15 amino acids. As DNA, the CDR3 is TGTGCCAGCAGTTACCTTATTCTGGGGGGGCTTGGCTACACCTTC. This translates into CASSYLILGGLGYTF.

To note about this clonotype: A much larger clone sits a single nucleotide away, making a read error possible. This chain links TRBV20-1 with TRBJ1-2, with 7 bases lining up with TRBD1. Germline CDR1 is DFQATT and CDR2 is SNEGSKA (reference sequence). The CDR3 is made up of 16 amino acids. In nucleotides, the CDR3 is TGCAGTGCCGCCCGGACAGGAACCTCCATAGACTATGGCCACACCTTC. Translated: CSAARTGTSIDYGHTF.

This rearrangement joins TRBV19 to TRBJ2-1; 10 nucleotides line up with TRBD2. The CDR3 has 18 amino acids. The V and J ends lost 3 bases and 8 bases, in that order; junction bases with no gene match: 16. Germline V CDR1 and CDR2: LNHDA, SQIVND (reference sequence). The CDR3 bases are TGTGCCAGTAGTATCCCCTCCTCAGCGGGAGGGCCTTGGGATGAGCAGTTCTTC. It codes for CASSIPSSAGGPWDEQFF.

This clonotype was observed a few times. The chain has TRBV7-9 and TRBJ2-1; tentatively, D is TRBD1 (8 bases). Looked up from germline, CDR1 is SEHNR and CDR2 is FQNEAQ (reference sequence). V gave up 4 bases and J gave up 6 bases, with 16 bases separating them. The CDR3 sequence is 15 residues long. CDR3 DNA sequence: TGTGCCAGCAGCTACGGACAGGGAGGGAGCAATGAGCAGTTCTTC. As protein: CASSYGQGGSNEQFF.

The rearrangement joins TRBV4-1 to TRBJ2-2, with TRBD1 identical over 8 bases. The trim removed 0 bases at V and 3 bases at J, leaving 6 bases unmatched. CDR3 size: 17 residues. Germline CDR1 reads MGHRA; CDR2 reads YSYEKL. The CDR3 DNA is TGCGCCAGCAGCCAAGATATGAACAGGGGGGACACCGGGGAGCTGTTTTTT. Its protein is CASSQDMNRGDTGELFF.

The chain links TRBV19 to TRBJ1-2, with TRBD1 matching over 9 bases. With V trimmed by 7 bases and J by 8 bases, 14 bases remained unmatched. The CDR3 is made up of 15 amino acids. The germline V gene has CDR1 LNHDA and CDR2 SQIVND (reference sequence). The CDR3 spells CASTAGQGSLKGYTF. The CDR3 bases are TGTGCCAGTACCGCGGGACAGGGAAGTCTTAAGGGCTACACCTTC.

This clonotype was detected ten times or more. The gene calls are TRBV24-1 and TRBJ1-2; no clear D. Germline V gene lookup returns CDR1 KGHDR and CDR2 SFDVKD. This CDR3 region has 13 residues. V was trimmed by 3 bases and J by 8 bases, leaving 12 bases between them. CDR3 bases: TGTGCCACCAGTGATCCGACGGCATTGGGCTACACCTTC. Encoded protein: CATSDPTALGYTF.

The sample holds a few counts of this clonotype. This sequence joins TRBV28 and TRBJ2-2, with D possibly TRBD1 on 6 matching bases. CDR1 MDHEN and CDR2 SYDVKM come from the germline V gene. This CDR3 comprises 16 residues. V lost 4 bases to trimming and J lost 9 bases, with 21 bases between them. The CDR3 reads CASSSFDRPTFRELFF. CDR3 sequence (DNA): TGTGCCAGCAGTTCGTTCGACAGGCCGACCTTTAGGGAGCTGTTTTTT.

The rearrangement links TRBV4-1 to TRBJ2-5; D may be TRBD1 (6 bases). The CDR3 extends over 14 amino acids. From germline, CDR1 is MGHRA and CDR2 YSYEKL. Trimming stripped 2 bases from V and 3 bases from J, with 10 bases between. The CDR3 DNA reads as TGCGCCAGCAGCCAACAGACAGGAAAAGAGACCCAGTACTTC. Protein: CASSQQTGKETQYF.

Here the CDR3 DNA reads TGTGCCAGCAGTCCCGACGGGCTAACCTATGGCTACACCTTC. The encoded protein is CASSPDGLTYGYTF. The chain uses TRBV27 and TRBJ1-2; D unclear. V was shortened by 5 bases and J by 4 bases, with 14 bases between the two germline ends. Germline V CDR1 and CDR2: MNHEY, SMNVEV (reference sequence). The length of the CDR3 is 14 residues.

This clonotype was observed a handful of times. The chain employs TRBV19 and TRBJ2-7; D is undetermined. Germline V gives CDR1 LNHDA, CDR2 SQIVND (reference sequence). The CDR3 sequence is 15 residues long. V dropped 6 bases and J dropped 0 bases, with 15 bases sitting between them. The CDR3 reads CASRSDAASSYEQYF. The CDR3 nucleotides are TGTGCCAGTAGATCGGACGCAGCGAGCTCCTACGAGCAGTACTTC.

The chain is built from TRBV6-1 and TRBJ1-5, with D maybe TRBD1 (6 bases). Per germline, CDR1 MNHNS and CDR2 SASEGT. There are 14 residues in the CDR3. V was trimmed by 5 bases and J by 5 bases, leaving 13 bases between them. For the CDR3, the DNA is TGTGCCAGCAGTATAAGGACAGAAGATCAGCCCCAGCATTTT. Translating gives CASSIRTEDQPQHF.

There are a few counts of this clonotype. The V gene is TRBV9, the J gene TRBJ2-1, with D unresolved. V lost 1 base, J lost 7 bases, and 6 bases lay in between. The germline V gene has CDR1 SGDLS and CDR2 YYNGEE. This CDR3 has 12 residues. This CDR3 is CASSVPGNEQFF. The CDR3 nucleotides are TGTGCCAGCAGCGTACCCGGAAATGAGCAGTTCTTC. The complete variable domain, with remaining parts taken from reference TRBV9 and TRBJ2-1, reads DSGVTQTPKHLITATGQRVTLRCSPRSGDLSVYWYQQSLDQGLQFLIQYYNGEERAKGNILERFSAQQFPDLHSELNLSSLELGDSALYFCASSVPGNEQFFGPGTRLTVL.

This clonotype has at least ten counts. The chain joins TRBV28 to TRBJ1-1; D is unresolved. The CDR3 runs to 15 residues. Germline V gene lookup returns CDR1 MDHEN and CDR2 SYDVKM. V was clipped by 5 bases and J by 3 bases, with 16 bases between them. The CDR3 DNA sequence: TGTGCCAGCAGTACTCGACATAACCGCGACACTGAAGCTTTCTTT. Translation gives CASSTRHNRDTEAFF.

This clonotype came up many times. J is TRBJ2-1 and V is TRBV5-1; maybe TRBD2 (6 bases). The germline CDR1 and CDR2 sequences are SGHRS and YFSETQ. The V gene lost 0 bases and the J gene lost 5 bases, with 15 bases spanning the gap. CDR3 length equals 16 residues. CDR3 in DNA: TGCGCCAGCAGCTTGGGGGGGGAAAAATCCCACAATGAGCAGTTCTTC. Its translation: CASSLGGEKSHNEQFF.